This note documents a single T cell receptor beta chain sequence. This CDR3 is built from 14 residues. CDR1 SGHRS and CDR2 YFSETQ come from the germline V gene. V lost 0 bases to trimming and J lost 3 bases, with 10 bases between them. The sample is drawn from a study of OX40 agonist ivuxolimab in advanced cancers. Using immunoSEQ multiplex PCR, the repertoire was profiled, and TCRdb retains in-frame clones only, with some absent. The sample comprises some 77,000 clones, around four fifths of which are singletons, and roughly 0.76% rests with the top ten. Collection of blood occurred at baseline, at cycle 4 day 1, and at cycle 7 day 1.

The chain combines TRBV5-1 with TRBJ2-7; maybe TRBD1 (5 bases). The receptor's source is an adult with an advanced solid tumor such as melanoma, head and neck, liver or kidney cancer. The specimen was CD4+ or CD8+ T cells sorted from blood, collected in a trial of the OX40 agonist ivuxolimab. CDR3 region: CASSLEGNYYEQYF. CDR3 DNA: TGCGCCAGCAGCTTGGAGGGGAACTACTACGAGCAGTACTTC. The variable domain in full, completed from reference TRBV5-1 and TRBJ2-7, reads KAGVTQTPRYLIKTRGQQVTLSCSPISGHRSVSWYQQTPGQGLQFLFEYFSETQRNKGNFPGRFSGRQFSNSRSEMNVSTLELGDSALYLCASSLEGNYYEQYFGPGTRLTVT.